This TCR beta chain was identified in a study of T cell repertoires in aging, cancer and after chemotherapy. General study points: Untreated cancer patients had significantly lower blood TCR diversity than age-matched healthy donors. In cancer patients, declining TCR diversity with age involved lost richness and lost evenness.

The template was genomic DNA from peripheral blood, not RNA. TRB rearrangements spanning V, D and J were amplified using mixed TRB-A/B primers. Via MiXCR, TCRdb re-called the multiplex PCR reads, giving one row per CDR3 protein. The sample lists 9,300 or so distinct CDR3 sequences; under 25% were seen once. This clonotype turned up a few times. Antigen: not known. This TCR derives from a human donor with a blood cancer. The donor label of this sample is uncertain. The sequenced material came from blood.

The CDR3 nucleotides are TGCGCCAGCAGTGAGTCGAGGCAGATGAACACTGAAGCTTTCTTT. Translation gives CASSESRQMNTEAFF. This rearrangement joins TRBV10-2 to TRBJ1-1, with D unclear. The CDR3 is 15 residues long. Germline V gives CDR1 WSHSY, CDR2 SAAADI. Trimming took 0 bases from V and 0 from J, leaving 8 bases between them.